Below, one T cell receptor beta chain is given with its context. These data originate in a study of blood T cell repertoires in COVID-19. Across the whole study: COVID-19 samples from acute and convalescent phases originated in the United States, Italy and Spain. PBMCs, B-cell-depleted T cells, or T cells were the source of the cDNA or gDNA that made up the material.

The CDR3 contains 15 residues. CDR1 is SEHNR and CDR2 is FQNEAQ in the germline V gene (reference sequence). Trimming removed 1 base from V and 9 bases from J; junction bases left unmatched: 5. The authors' processing: Estimation of nucleated cell counts was performed using reference gene primer amplification. The data were produced by immunoSEQ multiplex PCR, yet TCRdb's version contains in-frame clones alone and is incomplete. V and J calls and clone size are as listed in that table; D and trimming were resolved from the DNA. The table records around 300,000 clones, just under 90% of them present only once.

This TCR was sampled from a woman between 40 and 50 years old with acute or convalescent COVID-19. V is TRBV7-9 and J is TRBJ1-6; 8 bases fit TRBD1. The sample taken for sequencing was peripheral blood. In DNA, the CDR3 is TGTGCCAGCAGCTTAGTTACAGGGGGTGGTTCACCCCTCCACTTT. Translating it yields CASSLVTGGGSPLHF.